The source of this T cell receptor (beta chain) is a study of cytomegalovirus exposure and HLA in healthy donors. Overall study findings and caveats: A later analysis reportedly identified an Asian-associated ancestry cluster as carrying fewer N-insertions than the approximately 640-donor mean. Later analysis identified 16,951 TCR beta sequences associated with HLA alleles, using a false discovery rate threshold of 0.05.

PCR used 60 Vbeta primers and 13 Jbeta primers. Some clones are missing from TCRdb's copy, which holds only in-frame ones; the method was immunoSEQ multiplex PCR. The profile covers 100,000 to 150,000 clones, with 80% appearing a single time and approximately 4% taken by the ten largest. The V segment lost 7 bases and the J segment 1 base; nucleotides outside the gene matches: 6. Germline V lookup: CDR1 MNHNY, CDR2 SVGAGI (reference sequence). The CDR3 runs 15 residues. About this clone: The antigen is unknown.

The chain has TRBV6-6 and TRBJ2-3; TRBD1 matches at 9 bases. This clonotype was obtained from a woman aged 40 to 49 in good health and CMV-seronegative. The sequencing sample was made of PBMCs. Written as DNA, the CDR3 is TGTGCCAGCAAGCAGAGGACAGGGGGCACAGATACGCAGTATTTT. Translating it yields CASKQRTGGTDTQYF.